Listed below are T cell receptor beta chains from one sample, sequenced in a study of cytomegalovirus exposure and HLA in healthy donors. The data were produced by immunoSEQ multiplex PCR, yet TCRdb's version contains in-frame clones alone and is incomplete. The profile shows 200,000 to 300,000 clones, 85% to 90% of them singletons. Sequenced material: PBMCs. These receptors came from a man younger than 35 in good health and CMV-seronegative. CDR3s include the opening cysteine and the closing phenylalanine or tryptophan.

v_call: TRBV7-9; j_call: TRBJ2-2; cdr3_aa: CASSSGLAGSNTGELFF
v_call: TRBV6-5; j_call: TRBJ1-1; cdr3_aa: CASSYDQGMNTEAFF
v_call: TRBV5-1; j_call: TRBJ2-7; cdr3_aa: CASSLDRDPHEQYF
v_call: TRBV11-2; j_call: TRBJ1-6; cdr3_aa: CASSLMQMNNSPLHF
v_call: TRBV28; j_call: TRBJ2-1; cdr3_aa: CASSSTGSDLNEQFF
v_call: TRBV6-1; j_call: TRBJ1-5; cdr3_aa: CASSDRGGRQPQHF
v_call: TRBV11-2; j_call: TRBJ1-3; cdr3_aa: CASSFGSSGNTIYF
v_call: TRBV15; j_call: TRBJ2-7; cdr3_aa: CATSLGQGDEQYF
v_call: TRBV9; j_call: TRBJ2-1; cdr3_aa: CASSVAGGLSNEQFF
v_call: TRBV5-1; j_call: TRBJ2-5; cdr3_aa: CASSGEGRQETQYF
v_call: TRBV5-1; j_call: TRBJ2-3; cdr3_aa: CASSSSPAGGGTDTQYF
v_call: TRBV18; j_call: TRBJ2-7; cdr3_aa: CASSALREGPYEQYF
v_call: TRBV27; j_call: TRBJ2-7; cdr3_aa: CASRLTSGNYYEQYF
v_call: TRBV11-2; j_call: TRBJ2-7; cdr3_aa: CASSLLGTGGFEQYF
v_call: TRBV29-1; j_call: TRBJ2-1; cdr3_aa: CSARPDRGIQFF
v_call: TRBV27; j_call: TRBJ2-7; cdr3_aa: CASTLTGGKYYEQYF
v_call: TRBV12-5; j_call: TRBJ2-1; cdr3_aa: CASGSGLAGVSYNEQFF
v_call: TRBV10-3; j_call: TRBJ2-1; cdr3_aa: CAISESGGDLLVF
v_call: TRBV5-6; j_call: TRBJ2-7; cdr3_aa: CASSFGTTDYEQYF
v_call: TRBV4-2; j_call: TRBJ2-3; cdr3_aa: CASSQDTSGTDTQYF
v_call: TRBV7-9; j_call: TRBJ2-5; cdr3_aa: CASSLRRAETQYF
v_call: TRBV6-6; j_call: TRBJ1-2; cdr3_aa: CASMGQGNYGYTF
v_call: TRBV5-5; j_call: TRBJ2-7; cdr3_aa: CASSHPTGTVSYEQYF
v_call: TRBV11-2; j_call: TRBJ2-7; cdr3_aa: CASSLEGLGQGFYEQYF
v_call: TRBV27; j_call: TRBJ2-7; cdr3_aa: CASSFSGLAENYEQYF
v_call: TRBV5-1; j_call: TRBJ1-2; cdr3_aa: CASSLGSEDDYTF
v_call: TRBV10-3; j_call: TRBJ2-7; cdr3_aa: CAIGEGLDLTKQYF
v_call: TRBV9; j_call: TRBJ2-6; cdr3_aa: CASSEAPGGPSSGANVLTF